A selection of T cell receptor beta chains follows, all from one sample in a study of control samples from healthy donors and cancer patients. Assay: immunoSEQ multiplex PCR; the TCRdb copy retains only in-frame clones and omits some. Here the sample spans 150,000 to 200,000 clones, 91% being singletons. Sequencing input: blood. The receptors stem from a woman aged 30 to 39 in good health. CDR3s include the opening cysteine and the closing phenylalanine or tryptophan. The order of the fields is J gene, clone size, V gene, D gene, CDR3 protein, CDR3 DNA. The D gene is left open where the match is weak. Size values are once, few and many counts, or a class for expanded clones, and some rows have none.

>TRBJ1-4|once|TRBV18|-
CASSPPAGTNEKLFF
TGTGCCAGCTCACCACCGGCAGGGACTAATGAAAAACTGTTTTTT
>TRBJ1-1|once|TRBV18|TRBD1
CASSPRLTGTGNTEAFF
TGTGCCAGCTCACCACGGCTCACCGGGACAGGGAACACTGAAGCTTTCTTT
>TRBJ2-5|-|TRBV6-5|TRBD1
CATGQGALETQYF
TGTGCCACCGGACAGGGGGCGTTGGAGACCCAGTACTTC
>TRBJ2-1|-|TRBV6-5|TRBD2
CASSYVAGAPNEQFF
TGTGCCAGCAGTTACGTAGCGGGGGCCCCCAATGAGCAGTTCTTC
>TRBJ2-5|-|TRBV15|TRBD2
CATSRDGLAEETQYF
TGTGCCACCAGCAGAGACGGACTAGCGGAAGAGACCCAGTACTTC
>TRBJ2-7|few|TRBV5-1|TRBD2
CASSSLPGLAGVEQYF
TGCGCCAGCAGCTCCCTCCCCGGACTAGCGGGAGTGGAGCAGTACTTC
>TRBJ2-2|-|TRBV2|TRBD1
CASSEGTGTTGELFF
TGTGCCAGCAGTGAAGGGACAGGGACCACCGGGGAGCTGTTTTTT
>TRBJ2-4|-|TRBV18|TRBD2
CASSTSPTSGVAKNIQYF
TGTGCCAGCTCAACGTCCCCGACTAGCGGGGTAGCCAAAAACATTCAGTACTTC
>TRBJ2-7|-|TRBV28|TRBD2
CASSELAGGYEQYF
TGTGCCAGCAGTGAACTAGCGGGAGGGTACGAGCAGTACTTC
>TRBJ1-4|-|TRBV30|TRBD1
CAWDRGSNEKLFF
TGTGCCTGGGACAGGGGGTCTAATGAAAAACTGTTTTTT
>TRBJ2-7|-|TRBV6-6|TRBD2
CASSSSGRAYEQYF
TGTGCCAGCAGTAGTAGCGGGAGGGCCTACGAGCAGTACTTC
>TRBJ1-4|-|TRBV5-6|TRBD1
CASRLTGGSEKLFF
TGTGCCAGCAGACTGACAGGGGGCTCTGAAAAACTGTTTTTT
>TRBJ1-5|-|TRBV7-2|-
CASSRTGSQPQHF
TGTGCCAGCAGCCGAACAGGTTCCCAGCCCCAGCATTTT
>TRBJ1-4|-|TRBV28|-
CASSLTGRREKLFF
TGTGCCAGCAGTTTAACAGGGAGAAGGGAAAAACTGTTTTTT
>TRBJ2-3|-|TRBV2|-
CASSEVGPSTDTQYF
TGTGCCAGCAGTGAAGTGGGACCTAGCACAGATACGCAGTATTTT
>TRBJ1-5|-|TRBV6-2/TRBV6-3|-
CASSYLSGLGNQPQHF
TGTGCCAGCAGTTACCTGTCAGGTTTGGGCAATCAGCCCCAGCATTTT
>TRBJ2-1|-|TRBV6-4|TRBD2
CASSGPGTSGEQFF
TGTGCCAGCAGTGGGCCCGGGACTAGCGGCGAGCAGTTCTTC
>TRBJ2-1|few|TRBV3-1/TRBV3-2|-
CASSADGAYNEQFF
TGTGCCAGCAGCGCGGACGGAGCATACAATGAGCAGTTCTTC
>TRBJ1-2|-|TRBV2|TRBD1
CASSKGGQAGYTF
TGTGCCAGCAGTAAGGGGGGACAGGCCGGCTACACCTTC
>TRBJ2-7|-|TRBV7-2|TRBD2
CASSLRVGSGTYEQYF
TGTGCCAGCAGCTTAAGGGTCGGTAGCGGGACCTACGAGCAGTACTTC
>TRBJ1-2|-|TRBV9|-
CASSVAVQGGYGYTF
TGTGCCAGCAGCGTAGCGGTGCAGGGCGGCTATGGCTACACCTTC
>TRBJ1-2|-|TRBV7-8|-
CASSSRNRAGYTF
TGTGCCAGCAGCTCCAGAAACAGGGCAGGCTACACCTTC
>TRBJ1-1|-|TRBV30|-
CAWSARGGNTEAFF
TGTGCCTGGAGTGCTAGGGGGGGGAACACTGAAGCTTTCTTT
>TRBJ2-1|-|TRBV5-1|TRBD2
CASSYTSGGPYNEQFF
TGCGCCAGCAGCTACACTAGCGGGGGGCCCTACAATGAGCAGTTCTTC
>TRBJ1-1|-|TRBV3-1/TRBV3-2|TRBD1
CASSQATGALDTEAFF
TGTGCCAGCAGCCAAGCGACAGGGGCTTTGGACACTGAAGCTTTCTTT
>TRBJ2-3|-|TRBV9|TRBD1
CASSPRQGGTDTQYF
TGTGCCAGCAGCCCCCGACAGGGGGGCACAGATACGCAGTATTTT
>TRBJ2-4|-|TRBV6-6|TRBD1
CASSATGGKNIQYF
TGTGCCAGCAGTGCTACAGGGGGCAAAAACATTCAGTACTTC
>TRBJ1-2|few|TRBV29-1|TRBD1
CSAQTGYGGYTF
TGCAGCGCCCAGACAGGGTACGGGGGCTACACCTTC
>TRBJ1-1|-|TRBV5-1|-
CASRSLGTEAFF
TGCGCCAGCAGGAGTCTAGGGACTGAAGCTTTCTTT
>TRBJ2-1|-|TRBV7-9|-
CASSSYSGSSYNEQFF
TGTGCCAGCAGCTCATATAGCGGAAGCTCCTACAATGAGCAGTTCTTC
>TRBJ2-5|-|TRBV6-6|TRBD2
CASSYFGGQETQYF
TGTGCCAGCAGTTACTTCGGGGGGCAAGAGACCCAGTACTTC